The 21 T cell receptor beta chains presented below share a single source sample, sequenced in a study of shared T cell receptors in the human thymus (TCRdb year 2021). Library construction relied on the immunoSEQ multiplex PCR assay. TCRdb took over this immuneACCESS table, retaining in-frame rearrangements with V and J assigned. Such tables are incomplete; in checked studies, under half of the missing clones stem from an unresolved V gene, and the remainder is unexplained. In all, the sample holds 720,000 or so clones, and 70% to 90% of those were seen once. Under 0.012% of the sample comes from the top ten. The sample was also reused in another study, on human thymus T cells.

The specimen was thymocytes. These TCRs come from a girl under three years old with a congenital heart defect. Donor details come from another sample of the same person, matched by shared clones.

The chain couples TRBV27 to TRBJ1-1; D unresolved. V was pared by 1 base and J by 1 base, with 10 bases between. This CDR3 contains 15 residues. Germline V gene lookup returns CDR1 MNHEY and CDR2 SMNVEV (reference sequence). The CDR3 DNA follows: TGTGCCAGCAGTTTATGCGGTGAACCGAACACTGAAGCTTTCTTT. This translates into CASSLCGEPNTEAFF.

J is TRBJ1-6 and V is TRBV14; the D gene is possibly TRBD1 (5 bases). Trimming left V 1 base short and J 9 bases short, with 13 bases between. CDR1 is SGHDN and CDR2 is FVKESK in the germline V gene. CDR3 size: 15 residues. In DNA, the CDR3 is TGTGCCAGCAGCCAAGCATTTGGGACTCCTTCACCCCTCCACTTT. Protein sequence: CASSQAFGTPSPLHF.

The chain joins TRBV5-4 to TRBJ1-1; 12 nucleotides agree with TRBD1. This CDR3 region has 17 residues. The trim removed 3 bases at V and 7 bases at J, leaving 13 bases unmatched. Per germline, CDR1 SGHNT and CDR2 YYREEE (reference sequence). Written as DNA, the CDR3 is TGTGCCAGCAGCTGGACTACCCGGGACAGGGGGCTGTTTGAAGCTTTCTTT. Translated: CASSWTTRDRGLFEAFF. Full variable domain (rest looked up from reference TRBV5-4 and TRBJ1-1): ETGVTQSPTHLIKTRGQQVTLRCSSQSGHNTVSWYQQALGQGPQFIFQYYREEENGRGNFPPRFSGLQFPNYSSELNVNALELDDSALYLCASSWTTRDRGLFEAFFGQGTRLTVV.

In this sample, this clone turned up once. CDR3 nucleotide sequence: TGTGCCAGCAGCGTAGTCCCCTCAAGCGGGGGGACCCACGCGAACACCGGGGAGCTGTTTTTT. This encodes CASSVVPSSGGTHANTGELFF. The J gene is TRBJ2-2, the V gene TRBV9; 9 positions match TRBD2. The length of the CDR3 is 21 residues. Germline V CDR1 and CDR2: SGDLS, YYNGEE. J was trimmed by 0 bases and V by 0 bases; bases with no gene match: 15.

The V and J genes are TRBV4-3 and TRBJ1-2; D remains ambiguous. Germline CDR1 and CDR2: LGHNA and YSLEER. V lost 6 bases and J lost 8, with 16 bases in between. This CDR3 comprises 13 residues. This CDR3 reads CASSQTGIVGYTF. Here the CDR3 DNA reads TGCGCCAGCAGTCAAACGGGGATTGTCGGCTACACCTTC.

The chain is built from TRBV7-9 and TRBJ2-3; possibly TRBD1 for D (5 bases). Deletions cut 0 bases from V and 2 bases from J, with 9 bases between. The CDR3 is made up of 15 amino acids. Germline values: CDR1 SEHNR, CDR2 FQNEAQ (reference sequence). The DNA for the CDR3 is TGTGCCAGCAGCTTAGCAGGGGTTCACACAGATACGCAGTATTTT. Translated: CASSLAGVHTDTQYF.

The J gene is TRBJ1-2, the V gene TRBV6-1; TRBD1 aligns across 8 bases. This CDR3 comprises 16 residues. CDR1 is MNHNS and CDR2 is SASEGT in the germline V gene. Trimming at V came to 4 bases and at J to 3 bases, leaving 10 bases not matched to a gene. The CDR3 DNA reads TGTGCCAGCAGTGGAGAACCAGGGGGCGCGTACTATGGCTACACCTTC. It encodes CASSGEPGGAYYGYTF.

The CDR3 protein is CAWSPPLRQVEYEQYF. The CDR3 DNA reads TGTGCCTGGAGCCCCCCTCTGAGACAGGTGGAGTACGAGCAGTACTTC. V is TRBV30 and J is TRBJ2-7; maybe TRBD1 (6 bases). Germline CDR1 GTSNPN, CDR2 SVGIG (reference sequence). The CDR3 has 16 amino acids. V was shortened by 3 bases and J by 4 bases, with 22 bases between the two germline ends.

The gene calls are TRBV7-2 and TRBJ1-5, with 10 bases matching TRBD1. V was pared by 3 bases and J by 7 bases, with 12 bases of the junction left unmatched. The CDR3 is 17 residues long. The germline V gene encodes CDR1 SGHTA and CDR2 FQGNSA. In nucleotides, the CDR3 is TGTGCCAGCAGCTTCCGGGACAGGGGATATGGTGGGCAGCCCCAGCATTTT. Amino acid sequence: CASSFRDRGYGGQPQHF.

In DNA form, the CDR3 reads TGCGCCAGCAGCCAAGGGGGGGAGGGACTGCAGTCCTACGAGCAGTACTTC. Translation: CASSQGGEGLQSYEQYF. V and J are TRBV4-3 and TRBJ2-5; the match to TRBD2 covers 7 bases. TRBJ2-7 matches the DNA end more closely, so the J call is doubtful. Germline loops: CDR1 LGHNA, CDR2 YSLEER. The CDR3 spans 17 residues.

J is TRBJ1-3 and V is TRBV9, with unresolved D. The CDR3 consists of 13 residues. The germline gives CDR1 SGDLS, CDR2 YYNGEE. V was pared by 2 bases and J by 2 bases, with 5 bases between. The CDR3 region has the DNA TGTGCCAGCAGCGTTCCAGCTGGAAACACCATATATTTT. Protein product: CASSVPAGNTIYF.

This chain connects TRBV5-4 to TRBJ1-1; the match to TRBD1 covers 8 bases. This CDR3 is 15 amino acids long. Per the germline V gene, CDR1 is SGHNT and CDR2 is YYREEE (reference sequence). Unmatched junction bases numbered 6, after V lost 4 bases and J lost 1 base. The DNA for the CDR3 is TGTGCCAGCAGCATATGGGACAGGCCGAACACTGAAGCTTTCTTT. Its protein product is CASSIWDRPNTEAFF.

The chain links TRBV29-1 to TRBJ1-1, with D perhaps matching TRBD1 (5 bases). V lost 6 bases, J lost 6 bases, and 14 bases lay in between. The CDR3 is 12 residues long. Per the germline V gene, CDR1 is SQVTM and CDR2 is ANQGSEA. The CDR3 sequence: CSVRTIRAEAFF. CDR3 DNA: TGCAGCGTGCGGACAATTCGGGCTGAAGCTTTCTTT.

The J gene is TRBJ1-1, the V gene TRBV7-3; D remains ambiguous. Germline V gene sequence: CDR1 SGHTA, CDR2 FQGTGA. CDR3 length: 12 residues. Trimming took 4 bases from V and 6 from J, leaving 9 bases between them. CDR3 in DNA: TGTGCCAGCAGCTCTGGCACCCCTGAAGCTTTCTTT. Translating it yields CASSSGTPEAFF.

This chain uses TRBV14 with TRBJ2-3, with 9 bases fitting TRBD2. The CDR3 runs 16 residues. Per germline, CDR1 SGHDN and CDR2 FVKESK. V was pared by 0 bases and J by 1 base, with 2 bases of the junction left unmatched. The CDR3 sequence: CASSQDSGGRTDTQYF. CDR3 bases: TGTGCCAGCAGCCAAGATAGCGGGGGACGCACAGATACGCAGTATTTT.

The chain employs TRBV5-5 and TRBJ1-4; D is undetermined. V lost 4 bases to trimming and J lost 10 bases, with 23 bases between them. Germline CDR1 is SGHKS and CDR2 is YYEKEE (reference sequence). This CDR3 contains 16 residues. Here the CDR3 reads CASSEFAGVWFGKLFF. In nucleotides, the CDR3 is TGTGCCAGCAGCGAATTTGCGGGAGTGTGGTTCGGAAAACTGTTTTTT.

The chain joins TRBV4-3 to TRBJ1-2; D uncertain. Germline V gene sequence: CDR1 LGHNA, CDR2 YSLEER. Trimming shortened V by 1 base and J by 4 bases, and 10 bases separated the two germline ends. This CDR3 has 14 amino acids. The CDR3 DNA reads TGCGCCAGCAGCCAAGCTGACACAGCCTATGGCTACACCTTC. Protein product: CASSQADTAYGYTF.

The rearrangement links TRBV12-5 to TRBJ1-5, with D maybe TRBD1 (5 bases). CDR3 length equals 16 residues. In germline, CDR1 is LGHNT, CDR2 FRNRAP. V lost 6 bases, J lost 0 bases, and 15 bases lay in between. The CDR3 nucleotides read TGTGCTAGTGGCCGACTAGGGGAGTATAGCAATCAGCCCCAGCATTTT. Protein product: CASGRLGEYSNQPQHF. The full variable domain, with the rest looked up from reference TRBV12-5 and TRBJ1-5, is DARVTQTPRHKVTEMGQEVTMRCQPILGHNTVFWYRQTMMQGLELLAYFRNRAPLDDSGMPKDRFSAEMPDATLATLKIQPSEPRDSAVYFCASGRLGEYSNQPQHFGDGTRLSIL.

V and J are TRBV25-1 and TRBJ2-7; 9 nucleotides match TRBD1. J lost 6 bases, V lost 7 bases, and 7 bases had no gene match. CDR1 MGHDK and CDR2 SYGVNS come from the germline V gene. CDR3 length: 13 residues. CDR3: CASIEDRGGEQYF. DNA of the CDR3: TGTGCCAGCATAGAGGACAGGGGTGGCGAGCAGTACTTC.

The chain is built from TRBV10-3 and TRBJ1-5, with D unclear. Trimming removed 4 bases at V and 2 bases at J, with 6 bases between. Germline V lookup: CDR1 ENHRY, CDR2 SYGVKD. The CDR3 length is 13 residues. The CDR3 protein is CAISVSGNQPQHF. CDR3 in DNA: TGTGCCATCAGTGTCAGTGGCAATCAGCCCCAGCATTTT.

This clone was seen only a few times. This rearrangement joins TRBV27 to TRBJ2-1, with TRBD2 matching over 7 bases. CDR1 is MNHEY, CDR2 SMNVEV, per germline (reference sequence). V lost 3 bases, J lost 0 bases, and 11 bases stayed unmatched. CDR3 length: 18 amino acids. The CDR3 sequence is CASSFKDWGGDSYNEQFF. The CDR3 nucleotides read TGTGCCAGCAGTTTCAAGGATTGGGGAGGGGACTCCTACAATGAGCAGTTCTTC.